This T cell receptor (beta chain) was recorded in a study of T cells in Graves' hyperthyroidism and ophthalmopathy. Amplification targeted TCR beta CDR3 regions from RNA transcripts. HTBI primers were used for first-round RT-PCR of the TCR CDR3. TCRdb processed the multiplex PCR reads anew with MiXCR; each CDR3 protein has one entry. Of 640,000 or so distinct CDR3 sequences listed, over 12% are singletons. This clonotype has a count of ten or more. As yet, its antigen is unknown. In the ophthalmopathy cohort, Clinical Activity Score was at least 3, NOSPECS grade at least 4, and duration under 3 months. Using around 10 ml of fresh peripheral blood, PBMCs were prepared. CDR1 and CDR2 from the germline V gene are MNHEY and SMNVEV (reference sequence). Deletions cut 2 bases from V and 5 bases from J, with 7 bases between. The CDR3 spans 12 residues. Overall study findings and caveats: Classification by a 13 V-J model distinguished ophthalmopathy from stable hyperthyroidism.

The sequence came from a woman between 35 and 50 years old with Graves' ophthalmopathy. Input material: blood. This chain uses TRBV27 with TRBJ2-7; a possible D gene is TRBD2 (6 bases). Here the CDR3 reads CASSLRGNEQYF. The CDR3 nucleotides read TGTGCCAGCAGTTTACGCGGGAACGAGCAGTACTTC.